This T cell receptor beta chain came from a study of T cell responses to AZD1222 COVID-19 vaccine. CDR1 and CDR2 (germline): SEHNR, FQNEAQ (reference sequence). V lost 5 bases and J 1 base, leaving 11 bases between the germline ends. There are 15 residues in the CDR3. Study-wide results and caveats: Baseline serology detected seropositivity in only a handful of AZD1222 recipients. Variant regions that are unmutated are reportedly the target of nearly half of spike-specific TCRs. In a largely white British group with more females than males, clonal diversity was possibly underestimated.

The assay was immunoSEQ multiplex PCR, and TCRdb's table has in-frame clones only and misses some. Altogether about 91,000 clones are present, 92% being singletons, with the ten largest covering approximately 3.1%. This clone was counted between two and nine times. Its antigen remains unknown. This sample comprised peripheral blood, obtained 28 days after the second AZD1222 dose. The rearrangement joins TRBV7-9 to TRBJ1-4; D unclear. This TCR derives from an adult who received the AZD1222 COVID-19 vaccine. For the CDR3, the DNA is TGTGCCAGCAGCCCGACCTCACGAACTAATGAAAAACTGTTTTTT. Translated: CASSPTSRTNEKLFF.